The 19 T cell receptor beta chains below all came from one sample that was sequenced in a study of CD8 T cells in Susac syndrome. RNA was extracted with the RNeasy kit, and a quantity of roughly 0.5 to 1 ug was reverse transcribed using random hexamers. TCRdb re-analysed the immunoSEQ multiplex PCR reads in MiXCR, keeping a single row per CDR3 protein. The sample holds 250,000 or so distinct CDR3 sequences, around 93% seen once. The sample taken for sequencing was CD4+ T cells from PBMCs. The receptors stem from a human donor with multiple sclerosis.

The J gene is TRBJ2-5, the V gene TRBV12-3 or TRBV12-4; possible D gene TRBD2, 6 bases. CDR3 size: 12 residues. V was pared by 7 bases and J by 7 bases, with 13 bases between. The CDR3 DNA follows: TGTGCCAGCACCCCCTCGCGGGGGACCCAGTACTTC. The encoded protein is CASTPSRGTQYF.

The chain carries TRBV5-6 and TRBJ2-1; D ambiguous. Germline loops: CDR1 SGHDT, CDR2 YYEEEE. V lost 0 bases, J lost 3 bases, and 16 bases lay in between. The CDR3 consists of 17 residues. The CDR3 protein is CASSLATSLIIYNEQFF. The CDR3 nucleotides are TGTGCCAGCAGCTTGGCTACGAGCCTTATCATCTACAATGAGCAGTTCTTC.

The chain joins TRBV3-1 to TRBJ1-3; 7 bases match TRBD1. This CDR3 comprises 15 residues. In germline, CDR1 is LGHDT, CDR2 YNNKEL (reference sequence). J gave up 8 bases and V 1 base, and 8 bases lay outside the gene matches. This CDR3 is CASSQGAAGGYTIYF. CDR3 DNA: TGTGCCAGCAGCCAAGGGGCCGCAGGGGGGTACACCATATATTTT.

This rearrangement joins TRBV6-5 to TRBJ2-2; 8 bases fit TRBD2. Germline loops: CDR1 MNHEY, CDR2 SVGAGI. Losses at the gene ends were 2 bases for V and 4 bases for J; bases not matched to a gene: 3. CDR3 size: 15 residues. This CDR3 is CASSYLAGSTGELFF. The CDR3 coding sequence is TGTGCCAGCAGTTACCTAGCGGGCAGCACCGGGGAGCTGTTTTTT.

The chain carries TRBV19 and TRBJ1-5; the D gene is possibly TRBD1 (5 bases). The germline CDR1 and CDR2 sequences are LNHDA and SQIVND (reference sequence). The V and J ends lost 6 bases and 10 bases respectively, with 13 bases between them. The length of the CDR3 is 12 residues. In nucleotides, the CDR3 is TGTGCCAGTAGCTCAAATGGGGGACCCCAGCATTTT. Translation gives CASSSNGGPQHF.

The chain employs TRBV29-1 and TRBJ1-2; tentative D call: TRBD1 (6 bases). V was clipped by 5 bases and J by 8 bases, with 12 bases between them. The CDR3 is 11 residues long. Germline loops: CDR1 SQVTM, CDR2 ANQGSEA. The CDR3, as DNA: TGCAGCGTTAAAACAGGGTACGGCTACACCTTC. Amino acid sequence: CSVKTGYGYTF.

V and J are TRBV4-1 and TRBJ2-1; 8 nucleotides agree with TRBD1. CDR3 length: 14 amino acids. The germline gives CDR1 MGHRA, CDR2 YSYEKL. Trimming removed 6 bases from V and 9 bases from J; junction bases left unmatched: 10. The CDR3 sequence is CASSPNQGAAEQFF. The CDR3 nucleotides are TGCGCCAGCAGTCCCAACCAGGGGGCGGCTGAGCAGTTCTTC.

The chain couples TRBV19 to TRBJ2-2; 8 nucleotides match TRBD1. The CDR3 loop spans 16 amino acids. Germline CDR1 LNHDA, CDR2 SQIVND (reference sequence). V dropped 5 bases and J dropped 2; count of bases not matched to a gene: 7. The CDR3 bases are TGTGCCAGTAGTGGGGAGACAGGGGTCAACACCGGGGAGCTGTTTTTT. The encoded protein is CASSGETGVNTGELFF.

This rearrangement joins TRBV28 to TRBJ1-2, with D unresolved. The CDR3 covers 12 residues. V was clipped by 6 bases and J by 1 base, with 6 bases between them. Germline lookup yields CDR1 MDHEN and CDR2 SYDVKM. The CDR3: CASSRSNYGYTF. In DNA, the CDR3 is TGTGCCAGCAGCAGAAGTAACTATGGCTACACCTTC.

V and J are TRBV25-1 and TRBJ2-7; D is uncertain. The germline V and J ends were trimmed by 9 bases and 3 bases, with 12 bases remaining between them. From germline, CDR1 is MGHDK and CDR2 SYGVNS. The CDR3 extends over 12 amino acids. The CDR3 region has the DNA TGTGCCAGGAGTAGATGTGGCTACGAGCAGTACTTC. Its translation: CARSRCGYEQYF.

This chain connects TRBV20-1 to TRBJ2-3; the match to TRBD1 covers 11 bases. Per the germline V gene, CDR1 is DFQATT and CDR2 is SNEGSKA (reference sequence). CDR3 length: 15 amino acids. J was trimmed by 4 bases and V by 3 bases; bases with no gene match: 6. The CDR3 region has the DNA TGCAGTGCTAGGGAGGACAGGGGGCCTGCAGATACGCAGTATTTT. Its translation is CSAREDRGPADTQYF.

The chain combines TRBV29-1 with TRBJ2-3; D gene ambiguous. This CDR3 is built from 12 residues. V lost 3 bases and J 2 bases, leaving 6 bases between the germline ends. Germline V lookup: CDR1 SQVTM, CDR2 ANQGSEA. CDR3 residues: CSVEGFTDTQYF. CDR3 coding DNA: TGCAGCGTTGAGGGGTTCACAGATACGCAGTATTTT.

This rearrangement joins TRBV7-9 to TRBJ2-1, with D uncertain. Germline CDR1 and CDR2: SEHNR and FQNEAQ (reference sequence). The CDR3 totals 14 residues. V lost 1 base and J lost 2, with 6 bases in between. The CDR3 protein is CASSLVGTYNEQFF. CDR3 in DNA: TGTGCCAGCAGCTTAGTAGGTACCTACAATGAGCAGTTCTTC.

V gene TRBV19 combines with J gene TRBJ2-5; 11 bases map to TRBD2. The CDR3 has 14 amino acids. V gave up 5 bases and J gave up 1 base; unmatched junction bases: 0. The germline CDR1 and CDR2 sequences are LNHDA and SQIVND (reference sequence). The CDR3 spells CASSGLAGQETQYF. CDR3 nucleotide sequence: TGTGCCAGTAGTGGACTAGCGGGCCAAGAGACCCAGTACTTC.

This clonotype has only one observation. The rearrangement joins TRBV27 to TRBJ2-7; D may correspond to TRBD1 or TRBD2 (5 bases each). Trimming stripped 6 bases from V and 6 bases from J, with 24 bases between. Germline assignment: CDR1 MNHEY and CDR2 SMNVEV (reference sequence). This CDR3 has 16 residues. CDR3 nucleotides: TGTGCCAGCAGCCGACAACCGGGACCAAGAGGTGCCGAGCAGTACTTC. This translates into CASSRQPGPRGAEQYF.

The chain is built from TRBV6-6 and TRBJ1-5, with 7 bases lining up with TRBD1. The CDR3 runs to 13 residues. V gave up 5 bases and J gave up 7 bases; unmatched junction bases: 5. Germline CDR1 reads MNHNY; CDR2 reads SVGAGI (reference sequence). CDR3 in amino acids: CASSDREGQPQHF. The CDR3 DNA reads as TGTGCCAGCAGTGACAGGGAGGGACAGCCCCAGCATTTT.

The chain uses TRBV5-4 and TRBJ2-2; no firm D call. Looked up from germline, CDR1 is SGHNT and CDR2 is YYREEE (reference sequence). V lost 4 bases and J 6 bases, leaving 7 bases between the germline ends. There are 12 residues in the CDR3. DNA for the CDR3: TGTGCCAGCAGCGCCCCAGCCGGGGAGCTGTTTTTT. This sequence encodes CASSAPAGELFF.

V usage is TRBV4-1 and J usage is TRBJ2-1, with 10 bases lining up with TRBD2. CDR1 and CDR2 from the germline V gene are MGHRA and YSYEKL. The CDR3 is 18 amino acids. The V gene end was trimmed by 0 bases and the J gene end by 8 bases; junction bases not matched to a gene: 13. Here the CDR3 reads CASSQDLQTSGFRDEQFF. CDR3 nucleotide sequence: TGCGCCAGCAGCCAAGATCTCCAGACTAGCGGGTTCCGGGATGAGCAGTTCTTC.

This chain links TRBV14 with TRBJ2-7; unclear D gene. CDR3 length: 13 residues. Trimming took 0 bases from V and 5 from J, leaving 8 bases between them. Germline V gene lookup returns CDR1 SGHDN and CDR2 FVKESK. The CDR3 DNA sequence: TGTGCCAGCAGCCAAGATCCCCTTCACGAGCAGTACGTC. It translates to CASSQDPLHEQYV.